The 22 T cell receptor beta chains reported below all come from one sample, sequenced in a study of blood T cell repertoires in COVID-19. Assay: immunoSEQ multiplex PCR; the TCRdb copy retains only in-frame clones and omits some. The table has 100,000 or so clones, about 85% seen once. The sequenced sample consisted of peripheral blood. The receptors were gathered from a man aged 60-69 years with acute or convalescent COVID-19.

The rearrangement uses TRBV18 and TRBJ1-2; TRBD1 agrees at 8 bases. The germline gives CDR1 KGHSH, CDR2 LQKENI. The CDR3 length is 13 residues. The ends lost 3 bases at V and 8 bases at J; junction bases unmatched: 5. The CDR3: CASSPGQGGGYTF. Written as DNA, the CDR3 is TGTGCCAGCTCACCTGGACAGGGTGGCGGCTACACCTTC.

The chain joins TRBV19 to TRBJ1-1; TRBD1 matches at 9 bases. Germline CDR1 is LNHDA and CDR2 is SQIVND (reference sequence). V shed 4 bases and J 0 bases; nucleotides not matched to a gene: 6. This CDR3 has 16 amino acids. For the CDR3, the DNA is TGTGCCAGTAGTAACCGGGACAGGGTGGTGAACACTGAAGCTTTCTTT. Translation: CASSNRDRVVNTEAFF.

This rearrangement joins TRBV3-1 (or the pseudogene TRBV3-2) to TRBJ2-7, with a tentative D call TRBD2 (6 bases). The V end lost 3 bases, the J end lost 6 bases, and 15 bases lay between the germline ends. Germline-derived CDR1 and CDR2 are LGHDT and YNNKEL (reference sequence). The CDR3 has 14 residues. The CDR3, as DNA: TGTGCCAGCAGCCACCTTCGCGGGGAGGTCGAGCAGTACTTC. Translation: CASSHLRGEVEQYF.

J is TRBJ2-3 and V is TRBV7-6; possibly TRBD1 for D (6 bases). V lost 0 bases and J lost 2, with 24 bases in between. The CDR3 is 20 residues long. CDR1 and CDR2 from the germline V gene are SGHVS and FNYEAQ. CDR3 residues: CASSLAGAQSHAVITDTQYF. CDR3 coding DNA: TGTGCCAGCAGCTTAGCGGGGGCTCAGTCGCACGCCGTGATCACAGATACGCAGTATTTT.

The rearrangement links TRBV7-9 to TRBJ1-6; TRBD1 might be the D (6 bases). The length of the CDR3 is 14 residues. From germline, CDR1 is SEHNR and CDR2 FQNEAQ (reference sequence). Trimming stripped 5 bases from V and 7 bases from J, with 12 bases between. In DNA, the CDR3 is TGTGCCAGCAGCCGGGACACCGAGAATTCACCCCTCCACTTT. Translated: CASSRDTENSPLHF.

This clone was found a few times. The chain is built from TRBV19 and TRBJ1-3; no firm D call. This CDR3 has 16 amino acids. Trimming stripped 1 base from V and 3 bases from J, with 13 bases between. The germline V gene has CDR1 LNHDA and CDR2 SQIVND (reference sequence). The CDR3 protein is CASSIGGGVFGNTIYF. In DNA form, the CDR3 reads TGTGCCAGTAGTATAGGTGGCGGCGTCTTTGGAAACACCATATATTTT.

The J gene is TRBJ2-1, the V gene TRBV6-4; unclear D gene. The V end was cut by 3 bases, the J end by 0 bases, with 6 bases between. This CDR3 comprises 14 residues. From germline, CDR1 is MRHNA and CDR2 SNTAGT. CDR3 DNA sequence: TGTGCCAGCAGTGAACAGAGCTCCTACAATGAGCAGTTCTTC. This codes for CASSEQSSYNEQFF.

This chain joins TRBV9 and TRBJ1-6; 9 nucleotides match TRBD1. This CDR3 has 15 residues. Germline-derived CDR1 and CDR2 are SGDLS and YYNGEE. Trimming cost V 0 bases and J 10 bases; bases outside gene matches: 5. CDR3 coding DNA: TGTGCCAGCAGCGTAGGGGGGACAGGGCCATCACCCCTCCACTTT. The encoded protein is CASSVGGTGPSPLHF. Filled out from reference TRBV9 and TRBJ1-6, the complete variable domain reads DSGVTQTPKHLITATGQRVTLRCSPRSGDLSVYWYQQSLDQGLQFLIQYYNGEERAKGNILERFSAQQFPDLHSELNLSSLELGDSALYFCASSVGGTGPSPLHFGNGTRLTVT.

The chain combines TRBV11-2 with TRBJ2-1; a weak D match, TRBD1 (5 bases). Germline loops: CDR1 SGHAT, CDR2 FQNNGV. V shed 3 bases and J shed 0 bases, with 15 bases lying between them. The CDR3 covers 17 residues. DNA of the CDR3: TGTGCCAGCAGCTTTTTCCATGCAGGGAACTCCTACAATGAGCAGTTCTTC. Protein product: CASSFFHAGNSYNEQFF.

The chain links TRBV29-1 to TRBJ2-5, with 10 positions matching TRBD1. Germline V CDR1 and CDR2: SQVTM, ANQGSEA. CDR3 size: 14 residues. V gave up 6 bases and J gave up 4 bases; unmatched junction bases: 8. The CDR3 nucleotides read TGCAGCGTAAGAGGGACAGGGGCGGGAGAGACCCAGTACTTC. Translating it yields CSVRGTGAGETQYF.

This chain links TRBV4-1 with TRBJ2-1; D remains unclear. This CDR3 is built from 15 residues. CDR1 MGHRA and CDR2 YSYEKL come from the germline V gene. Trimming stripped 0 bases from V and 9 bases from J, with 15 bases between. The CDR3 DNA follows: TGCGCCAGCAGCCAAGATCTCGATAGAATCGCTGAGCAGTTCTTC. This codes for CASSQDLDRIAEQFF.

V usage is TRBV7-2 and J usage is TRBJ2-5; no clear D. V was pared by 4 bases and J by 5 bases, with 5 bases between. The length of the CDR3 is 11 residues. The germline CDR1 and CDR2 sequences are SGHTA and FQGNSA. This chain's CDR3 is CASSSVETQYF. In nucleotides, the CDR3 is TGTGCCAGCAGCTCCGTGGAGACCCAGTACTTC.

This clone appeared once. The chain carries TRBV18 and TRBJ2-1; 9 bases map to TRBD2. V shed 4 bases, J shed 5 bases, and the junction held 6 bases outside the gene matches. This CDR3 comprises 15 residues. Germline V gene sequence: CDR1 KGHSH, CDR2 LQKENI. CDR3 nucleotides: TGTGCCAGCTCACTTCTAGCGGGAAGGAACAATGAGCAGTTCTTC. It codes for CASSLLAGRNNEQFF.

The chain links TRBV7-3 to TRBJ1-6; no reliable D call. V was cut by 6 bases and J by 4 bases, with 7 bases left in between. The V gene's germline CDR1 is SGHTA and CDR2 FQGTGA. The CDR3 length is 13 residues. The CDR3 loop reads CASSSLYNSPLHF. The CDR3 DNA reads TGTGCCAGCAGTTCTCTTTATAATTCACCCCTCCACTTT. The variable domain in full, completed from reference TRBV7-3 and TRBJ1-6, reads GAGVSQTPSNKVTEKGKYVELRCDPISGHTALYWYRQSLGQGPEFLIYFQGTGAADDSGLPNDRFFAVRPEGSVSTLKIQRTERGDSAVYLCASSSLYNSPLHFGNGTRLTVT.

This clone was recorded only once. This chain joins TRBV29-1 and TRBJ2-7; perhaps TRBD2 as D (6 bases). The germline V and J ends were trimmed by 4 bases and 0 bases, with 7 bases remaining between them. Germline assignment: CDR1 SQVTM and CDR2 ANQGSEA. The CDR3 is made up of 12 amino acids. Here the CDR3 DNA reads TGCAGCGTTGCGGACTACTCCTACGAGCAGTACTTC. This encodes CSVADYSYEQYF.

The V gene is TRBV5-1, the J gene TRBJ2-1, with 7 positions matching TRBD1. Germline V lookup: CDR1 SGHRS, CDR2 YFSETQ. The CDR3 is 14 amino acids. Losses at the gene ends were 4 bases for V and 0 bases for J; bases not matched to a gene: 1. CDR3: CASSAGGSYNEQFF. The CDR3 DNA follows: TGCGCCAGCAGCGCAGGGGGCTCCTACAATGAGCAGTTCTTC. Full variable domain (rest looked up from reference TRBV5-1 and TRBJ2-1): KAGVTQTPRYLIKTRGQQVTLSCSPISGHRSVSWYQQTPGQGLQFLFEYFSETQRNKGNFPGRFSGRQFSNSRSEMNVSTLELGDSALYLCASSAGGSYNEQFFGPGTRLTVL.

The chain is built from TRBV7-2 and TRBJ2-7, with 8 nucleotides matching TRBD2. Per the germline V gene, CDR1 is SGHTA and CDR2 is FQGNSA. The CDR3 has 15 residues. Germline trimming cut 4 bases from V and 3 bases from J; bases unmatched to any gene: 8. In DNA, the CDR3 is TGTGCCAGCAGCTCTCAGGGGACTAGAGACTACGAGCAGTACTTC. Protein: CASSSQGTRDYEQYF.

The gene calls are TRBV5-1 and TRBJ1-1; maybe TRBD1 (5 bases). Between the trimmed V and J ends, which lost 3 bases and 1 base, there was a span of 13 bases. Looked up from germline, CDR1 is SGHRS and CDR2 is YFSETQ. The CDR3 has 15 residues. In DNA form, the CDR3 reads TGCGCCAGCAGCTGGAGGGGCGGGGGGAACACTGAAGCTTTCTTT. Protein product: CASSWRGGGNTEAFF.

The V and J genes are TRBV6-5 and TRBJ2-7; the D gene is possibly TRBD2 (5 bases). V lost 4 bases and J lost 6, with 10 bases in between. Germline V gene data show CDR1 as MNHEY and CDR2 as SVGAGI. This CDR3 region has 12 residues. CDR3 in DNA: TGTGCCAGCAGTTTCCGGGGTCGCGAGCAGTACTTC. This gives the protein CASSFRGREQYF.

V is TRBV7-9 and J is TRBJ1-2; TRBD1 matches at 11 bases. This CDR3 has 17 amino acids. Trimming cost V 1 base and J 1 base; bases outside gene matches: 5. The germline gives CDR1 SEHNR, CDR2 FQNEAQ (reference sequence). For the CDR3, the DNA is TGTGCCAGCAGCTTAGGCGGGACAGGGGGATATAACTATGGCTACACCTTC. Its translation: CASSLGGTGGYNYGYTF.

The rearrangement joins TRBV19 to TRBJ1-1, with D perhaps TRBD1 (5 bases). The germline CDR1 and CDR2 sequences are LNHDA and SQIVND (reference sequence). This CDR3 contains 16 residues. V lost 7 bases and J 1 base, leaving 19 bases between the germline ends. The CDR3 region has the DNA TGTGCCAGTATCATGACCGGGACTACAAAGAACACTGAAGCTTTCTTT. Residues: CASIMTGTTKNTEAFF.

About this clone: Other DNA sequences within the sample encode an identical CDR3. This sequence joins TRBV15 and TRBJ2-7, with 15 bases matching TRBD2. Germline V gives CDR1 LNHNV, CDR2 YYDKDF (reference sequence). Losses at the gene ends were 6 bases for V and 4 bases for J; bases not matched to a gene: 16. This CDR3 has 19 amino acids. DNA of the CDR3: TGTGCCACCAGGAAAACCGCGGGACTAGCGGGGGGACGACTGTACGAGCAGTACTTC. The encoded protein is CATRKTAGLAGGRLYEQYF.